This passage covers 28 T cell receptor beta chains from one sample sequenced in a study of blood T cells in healthy people across ages. The authors ran a second PCR of about 7 to 11 cycles using a sample-barcoded 5' primer and a J-beta primer mix. One entry per CDR3 protein, called by TCRdb with MiXCR from the 5' RACE reads. The sample holds some 1.5 million distinct CDR3 sequences; approximately 28% are singletons and the top ten take 7% to 9%. The sample comprised blood. The source of these receptors is a woman aged 25 to 39 in good health.

This clonotype was found a few times. The chain couples TRBV12-3 or TRBV12-4 to TRBJ2-7; weak D call: TRBD2 (6 bases). V was pared by 0 bases and J by 2 bases, with 11 bases between. This CDR3 has 15 amino acids. Written as DNA, the CDR3 is TGTGCCAGCAGTTTAGCTGGAGGGGTAGCCTACGAGCAGTACTTC. The encoded protein is CASSLAGGVAYEQYF.

Points on this clonotype: One base away lies a much larger clone, so this may be a sequencing read error. The rearrangement uses TRBV9 and TRBJ2-6; D is possibly TRBD1 (6 bases). In germline, CDR1 is SGDLS, CDR2 YYNGEE. This CDR3 has 17 amino acids. This CDR3 is CASGVGDTISGANVLTF. As DNA, the CDR3 is TGTGCCAGCGGCGTAGGGGACACTATCTCTGGGGCCAACGTCCTGACTTTC.

This clonotype has ten or more counts. The chain employs TRBV12-3 or TRBV12-4 and TRBJ1-2; 7 nucleotides match TRBD1. The CDR3 consists of 15 residues. V lost 5 bases and J lost 5; bases outside the gene matches: 11. CDR3 nucleotide sequence: TGTGCCAGCAGTCCTTCTAGGGGGCAGGGGTATGGCTACACCTTC. Its protein is CASSPSRGQGYGYTF.

This clonotype was seen a few times. This chain joins TRBV3-1 and TRBJ2-7; TRBD2 aligns across 7 bases. CDR1 and CDR2 (germline): LGHDT, YNNKEL (reference sequence). CDR3 length equals 12 residues. V shed 6 bases, J shed 7 bases, and the junction held 6 bases outside the gene matches. The CDR3 region is CASRRGEEEQYF. The CDR3 DNA sequence: TGTGCCAGCAGACGGGGGGAGGAGGAGCAGTACTTC.

The chain has TRBV20-1 and TRBJ1-2; D call uncertain. Germline values: CDR1 DFQATT, CDR2 SNEGSKA (reference sequence). The CDR3 has 14 amino acids. Trimming stripped 5 bases from V and 6 bases from J, with 19 bases between. The DNA of the CDR3 is TGCAGTGCTCCCTCCCGGGCGGCGCGTGATGGCTACACCTTC. It is translated as CSAPSRAARDGYTF.

This clonotype has a count of ten or more. The rearrangement joins TRBV12-3 or TRBV12-4 to TRBJ1-2, with D tentatively TRBD1 (6 bases). CDR3 length equals 13 residues. The V gene lost 2 bases and the J gene lost 7 bases, with 11 bases spanning the gap. CDR3 nucleotides: TGTGCCAGCAGTTTATCAGGGGTCTCTGGCTACACCTTC. Translation gives CASSLSGVSGYTF.

The J gene is TRBJ2-1, the V gene TRBV6-1; 10 nucleotides match TRBD2. The CDR3 length is 16 residues. Germline CDR1 and CDR2: MNHNS and SASEGT. J lost 5 bases, V lost 3 bases, and 7 bases had no gene match. CDR3 sequence (DNA): TGTGCCAGCAGTGACCGGGGACTAGCGTTCGACAATGAGCAGTTCTTC. Amino acids: CASSDRGLAFDNEQFF.

This clonotype appeared a few times. The chain joins TRBV5-4 to TRBJ2-7, with D possibly being TRBD1 (5 bases). The CDR3 contains 12 residues. Per the germline V gene, CDR1 is SGHNT and CDR2 is YYREEE (reference sequence). The CDR3 nucleotides read TGTCCTGGGGCGCAACGCCGCTTCGAGCAGTACTTC. Encoded protein: CPGAQRRFEQYF.

About this clonotype itself: Given the absence of the conserved phenylalanine or tryptophan at the CDR3 end, a read error is likely. CDR3 DNA: TGTGCCAGCAGTCATGGACAGGGAAAGGTGGATGGCTACACCTGC. Protein: CASSHGQGKVDGYTC. The chain combines TRBV28 with TRBJ1-2, with TRBD1 matching 8 bases. The CDR3 sequence is 15 residues long. The germline V gene encodes CDR1 MDHEN and CDR2 SYDVKM. The ends lost 5 bases at V and 6 bases at J; junction bases unmatched: 11.

The chain joins TRBV15 to TRBJ1-4; D unclear. CDR1 LNHNV and CDR2 YYDKDF come from the germline V gene (reference sequence). V was trimmed by 0 bases and J by 6 bases, leaving 5 bases between them. The CDR3 covers 13 residues. CDR3 nucleotide sequence: TGTGCCACCAGCAGAGATACCTATGAAAAACTGTTTTTT. Its protein product is CATSRDTYEKLFF.

This clonotype has only a few counts. V is TRBV5-1 and J is TRBJ1-1; D is unclear. Trimming cost V 2 bases and J 7 bases, with 9 bases left between them. The length of the CDR3 is 12 residues. Germline CDR1 SGHRS, CDR2 YFSETQ. The chain's CDR3 is CASSLLSGEAFF. Here the CDR3 DNA reads TGCGCCAGCAGCTTATTGAGCGGTGAAGCTTTCTTT.

In the case of this clonotype: At one end the junction does not follow the germline gene, possibly because of a read error. The chain has TRBV2 and TRBJ2-3, with TRBD2 identical over 10 bases. CDR1 is SNHLY, CDR2 FYNNEI, per germline. The CDR3 contains 14 residues. CDR3 region: CDSSRTSGSDTQYF. The CDR3 coding sequence is TGTGACAGCAGCAGGACTAGCGGCTCGGATACGCAGTATTTT.

This clonotype was counted a few times. V and J are TRBV7-9 and TRBJ1-1; possibly TRBD1 for D (6 bases). From germline, CDR1 is SEHNR and CDR2 FQNEAQ (reference sequence). V shed 3 bases and J shed 1 base, with 18 bases lying between them. There are 17 residues in the CDR3. The CDR3 protein is CASSFLSLGQTNTEAFF. CDR3 in DNA: TGTGCCAGCAGCTTTCTAAGTCTAGGACAGACGAACACTGAAGCTTTCTTT.

The CDR3 sequence is CASSLAGTEWDEQFF. CDR3 DNA sequence: TGCGCCAGCAGCTTGGCGGGGACGGAATGGGATGAGCAGTTCTTC. The V and J genes are TRBV5-1 and TRBJ2-1, with D perhaps given as TRBD1 or TRBD2 (5 bases each). Germline values: CDR1 SGHRS, CDR2 YFSETQ. The CDR3 loop spans 15 amino acids. The ends were cut back, 0 bases at V and 8 bases at J, with 15 bases in the middle.

The rearrangement uses TRBV6-2 or TRBV6-3 and TRBJ2-5, with 8 bases matching TRBD2. Trimming took 5 bases from V and 5 from J; bases not matched to a gene: 7. Germline CDR1 and CDR2: MNHEY and SVGEGT. CDR3 length equals 14 residues. CDR3 region: CASSQSGSRETQYF. The CDR3 nucleotides are TGTGCCAGCAGTCAAAGCGGGAGTCGGGAGACCCAGTACTTC.

The V gene is TRBV5-5, the J gene TRBJ1-2; perhaps TRBD1 as D (5 bases). CDR1 and CDR2 from the germline V gene are SGHKS and YYEKEE (reference sequence). V dropped 1 base and J dropped 8 bases, with 12 bases sitting between them. The CDR3 runs 13 residues. CDR3 nucleotide sequence: TGTGCCAGCAGCTTGATCTCGTGGGGCGGCTACACCTTC. It translates to CASSLISWGGYTF. The full variable domain, in which reference TRBV5-5 and TRBJ1-2 provide the parts outside the CDR3, is DAGVTQSPTHLIKTRGQQVTLRCSPISGHKSVSWYQQVLGQGPQFIFQYYEKEERGRGNFPDRFSARQFPNYSSELNVNALLLGDSALYLCASSLISWGGYTFGSGTRLTVV.

This chain links TRBV29-1 with TRBJ2-7; D is unresolved. V gave up 7 bases and J gave up 3 bases, with 7 bases separating them. Germline lookup yields CDR1 SQVTM and CDR2 ANQGSEA. CDR3 length: 10 amino acids. The CDR3 bases are TGCAGCGGTCCGAACTACGAGCAGTACTTC. It encodes CSGPNYEQYF.

DNA of the CDR3: TGTGCCAGGGGGGGCCCAGAGACCCAGTACTTC. This encodes CARGGPETQYF. The V and J genes are TRBV6-1 and TRBJ2-7; tentatively, D is TRBD1 or TRBD2 (6 bases each). The J call may be in error: the DNA end matches TRBJ2-5 better. This CDR3 has 11 residues. Germline CDR1 MNHNS, CDR2 SASEGT.

Worth noting for this clonotype: The junction differs from germline at one of its ends, possibly a read error. The V gene is TRBV14, the J gene TRBJ2-1, with D unresolved. The CDR3 runs 14 residues. Per the germline V gene, CDR1 is SGHDN and CDR2 is FVKESK. CDR3 amino acids: CASSQVRSASEQFF. The CDR3 DNA sequence: TGCGCCAGCAGCCAAGTTCGGTCTGCAAGTGAGCAGTTCTTC.

Ten or more counts support this clonotype. This rearrangement joins TRBV6-6 to TRBJ2-5; 11 nucleotides match TRBD2. The CDR3 length is 15 residues. V lost 6 bases and J lost 3; bases outside the gene matches: 6. Germline loops: CDR1 MNHNY, CDR2 SVGAGI (reference sequence). In DNA, the CDR3 is TGTGCCAGCAGAGCCGGGACTAGCGGTAAAGAGACCCAGTACTTC. It codes for CASRAGTSGKETQYF.

This clonotype showed up just a few times. The CDR3 is CASSFDTGLEKLFF. In DNA, the CDR3 is TGTGCCAGCAGCTTTGACACGGGCTTGGAAAAACTGTTTTTT. V is TRBV7-2 and J is TRBJ1-4; D not certain. The germline V and J ends were trimmed by 3 bases and 8 bases, with 13 bases remaining between them. The CDR3 is 14 residues long. Germline assignment: CDR1 SGHTA and CDR2 FQGNSA.

As regards this clonotype: A read error is possible here, since a much larger clone lies one base away. V is TRBV7-2 and J is TRBJ1-2, with D maybe TRBD1 (5 bases). The CDR3 spans 15 residues. The germline gives CDR1 SGHTA, CDR2 FQGNSA. CDR3 sequence reads: CANSWERGRDYGYTF. The CDR3 DNA follows: TGTGCCAACAGCTGGGAGCGGGGCCGGGACTATGGCTACACCTTC.

This clonotype was seen a few times. The rearrangement uses TRBV27 and TRBJ2-7; D remains ambiguous. Germline V gene sequence: CDR1 MNHEY, CDR2 SMNVEV (reference sequence). Trimming removed 5 bases from V and 2 bases from J, with 16 bases in between. CDR3 length: 15 amino acids. The CDR3 sequence: CASSPVNKVAYEQYF. The CDR3 DNA reads as TGTGCCAGCAGTCCAGTAAATAAGGTGGCCTACGAGCAGTACTTC.

The chain combines TRBV27 with TRBJ2-1, with D tentatively TRBD1 (5 bases). From germline, CDR1 is MNHEY and CDR2 SMNVEV (reference sequence). CDR3 length: 15 residues. The ends were cut back, 3 bases at V and 2 bases at J, with 11 bases in the middle. CDR3 DNA: TGTGCCAGCAGTTTCGATCAGGGTCCCTACAATGAGCAGTTCTTC. This translates into CASSFDQGPYNEQFF.

V gene TRBV6-5 combines with J gene TRBJ2-3; no clear D gene. The CDR3 sequence is 15 residues long. Trimming cost V 6 bases and J 0 bases, with 13 bases left between them. The germline gives CDR1 MNHEY, CDR2 SVGAGI. This CDR3 reads CASSPGGFSTDTQYF. The CDR3 nucleotides are TGTGCCAGCAGCCCCGGTGGCTTCAGCACAGATACGCAGTATTTT.

This clonotype was seen only a few times. At one boundary the junction diverges from the germline segment, which might be a read error. DNA for the CDR3: TGCAGTGCGATACTAGCGGGAGCAACAGATGCGCAGTATTTT. Translated: CSAILAGATDAQYF. The chain carries TRBV20-1 and TRBJ2-3, with 11 bases matching TRBD2. CDR3 length equals 14 residues. The germline V gene has CDR1 DFQATT and CDR2 SNEGSKA (reference sequence).

This clonotype was observed at least ten times. V is TRBV7-2 and J is TRBJ2-6; tentative D call: TRBD2 (5 bases). From germline, CDR1 is SGHTA and CDR2 FQGNSA. Deletions cut 5 bases from V and 0 bases from J, with 11 bases between. CDR3 length equals 16 residues. CDR3 sequence (DNA): TGTGCCAGCAGCCTCCATGGGAGCTCTGGGGCCAACGTCCTGACTTTC. Its protein is CASSLHGSSGANVLTF. Full variable domain (rest looked up from reference TRBV7-2 and TRBJ2-6): GAGVSQSPSNKVTEKGKDVELRCDPISGHTALYWYRQSLGQGLEFLIYFQGNSAPDKSGLPSDRFSAERTGGSVSTLTIQRTQQEDSAVYLCASSLHGSSGANVLTFGAGSRLTVL.

The rearrangement links TRBV7-8 to TRBJ2-1, with 7 bases that match TRBD2. V was pared by 1 base and J by 5 bases, with 8 bases of the junction left unmatched. The CDR3 loop spans 16 amino acids. Germline lookup yields CDR1 SGHVS and CDR2 FQNEAQ. The CDR3 sequence: CASSLVGRTLNNEQFF. The CDR3 DNA reads as TGTGCCAGCAGCTTAGTCGGGAGGACGTTAAACAATGAGCAGTTCTTC.